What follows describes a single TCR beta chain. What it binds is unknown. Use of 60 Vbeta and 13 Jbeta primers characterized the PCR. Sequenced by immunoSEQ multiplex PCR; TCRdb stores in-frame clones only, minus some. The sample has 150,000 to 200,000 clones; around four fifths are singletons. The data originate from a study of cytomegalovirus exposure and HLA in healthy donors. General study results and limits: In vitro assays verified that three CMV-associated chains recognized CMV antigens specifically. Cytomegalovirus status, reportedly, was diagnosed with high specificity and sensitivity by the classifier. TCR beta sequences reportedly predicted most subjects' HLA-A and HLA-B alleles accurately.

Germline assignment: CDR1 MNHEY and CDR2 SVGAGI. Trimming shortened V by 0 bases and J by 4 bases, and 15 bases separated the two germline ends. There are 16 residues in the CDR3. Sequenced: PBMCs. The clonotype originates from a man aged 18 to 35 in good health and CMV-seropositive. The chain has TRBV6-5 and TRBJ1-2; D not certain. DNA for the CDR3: TGTGCCAGCAGTTACTCGACTGGCAGTCCCCTCTATGGCTACACCTTC. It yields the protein CASSYSTGSPLYGYTF.